These 25 T cell receptor beta chains share one sample of origin, sequenced in a study of blood T cell repertoires in COVID-19. The table came from immunoSEQ multiplex PCR; TCRdb's copy has only in-frame clones and leaves some out. The top ten clones hold around 8.1% of a sample with about 250,000 clones, around 83% of them seen once. Input material: peripheral blood. These TCRs come from a middle-aged man with active or convalescent COVID-19.

In its sample, this clone was seen a few times. The chain employs TRBV10-2 and TRBJ1-3; no reliable D call. Germline assignment: CDR1 WSHSY and CDR2 SAAADI. This CDR3 contains 13 residues. Trimming removed 8 bases from V and 1 base from J, with 9 bases in between. The CDR3 DNA follows: TGCGCCAGCTGGGAGGCGTCTGGAAACACCATATATTTT. Translating gives CASWEASGNTIYF.

CDR3 protein: CASSETRNTIYF. CDR3 nucleotides: TGTGCCAGCAGTGAAACACGTAACACCATATATTTT. The rearrangement links TRBV6-1 to TRBJ1-3; D unresolved. Germline V CDR1 and CDR2: MNHNS, SASEGT. CDR3 length: 12 amino acids. Trimming shortened V by 2 bases and J by 7 bases, and 6 bases separated the two germline ends.

The V call is TRBV29-1, the J call TRBJ2-1; possibly TRBD1 for D (6 bases). The CDR3 loop spans 15 amino acids. Germline CDR1 SQVTM, CDR2 ANQGSEA. The V and J ends lost 4 bases and 6 bases respectively, with 19 bases between them. CDR3 loop: CSVGFGQSLFNEQFF. CDR3 DNA sequence: TGCAGCGTTGGATTTGGACAGAGTTTATTCAATGAGCAGTTCTTC.

V gene TRBV6-2 or TRBV6-3 combines with J gene TRBJ2-3; the match to TRBD2 covers 11 bases. The V and J ends lost 4 bases and 2 bases, in that order; junction bases with no gene match: 8. Germline values: CDR1 MNHEY, CDR2 SVGEGT. This CDR3 spans 17 amino acids. The CDR3 nucleotides are TGTGCCAGCAGTTCCGATTTAGCGGGAGGGCCCACAGATACGCAGTATTTT. Protein: CASSSDLAGGPTDTQYF.

The rearrangement uses TRBV5-6 and TRBJ1-2; D remains unclear. V lost 4 bases and J 1 base, leaving 11 bases between the germline ends. Germline CDR1 SGHDT, CDR2 YYEEEE. The CDR3 covers 14 residues. CDR3 in amino acids: CASSPGGGNYGYTF. CDR3 DNA sequence: TGTGCCAGCAGCCCGGGCGGAGGTAACTATGGCTACACCTTC.

The chain is built from TRBV6-5 and TRBJ1-4, with D unresolved. The CDR3 totals 16 residues. Germline CDR1 and CDR2: MNHEY and SVGAGI. V was clipped by 2 bases and J by 6 bases, with 16 bases between them. As DNA, the CDR3 is TGTGCCAGCAGTTACGCACGGGGTGGGAGCTATGAAAAACTGTTTTTT. It specifies CASSYARGGSYEKLFF.

The V gene is TRBV4-1, the J gene TRBJ2-3; tentatively, D is TRBD1 (6 bases). V lost 1 base and J lost 0, with 14 bases in between. This CDR3 region has 17 residues. CDR1 is MGHRA and CDR2 is YSYEKL in the germline V gene. The CDR3 nucleotides read TGCGCCAGCAGCCAAGTGGGACACGCGTCTAGCACAGATACGCAGTATTTT. It yields the protein CASSQVGHASSTDTQYF.

This chain links TRBV6-5 with TRBJ2-1, with TRBD2 matching over 13 bases. This CDR3 is 15 amino acids long. Trimming took 9 bases from V and 12 from J; bases not matched to a gene: 14. Germline V lookup: CDR1 MNHEY, CDR2 SVGAGI. The CDR3 DNA reads TGTGCCAGTTCTGGGGGACTAGCGGGACGAATGGTGCAGTTCTTC. Its protein is CASSGGLAGRMVQFF.

The chain couples TRBV4-1 to TRBJ1-2; perhaps TRBD1 as D (6 bases). Germline V CDR1 and CDR2: MGHRA, YSYEKL. The CDR3 extends over 15 amino acids. V was cut by 0 bases and J by 6 bases, with 14 bases left in between. CDR3 protein: CASSQDFPGDHGYTF. CDR3 nucleotides: TGCGCCAGCAGCCAAGATTTCCCAGGGGACCATGGCTACACCTTC.

CDR3 bases: TGTGCCAGCAGTTCTAGGTACAATGAGCAGTTCTTC. It encodes CASSSRYNEQFF. The V and J genes are TRBV27 and TRBJ2-1, with unresolved D. CDR1 and CDR2 from the germline V gene are MNHEY and SMNVEV (reference sequence). The CDR3 length is 12 residues. With 4 bases removed from V and 4 bases from J, the gap between germline ends came to 5 bases.

The V call is TRBV19, the J call TRBJ2-7; D gene ambiguous. CDR3 size: 13 residues. Trimming shortened V by 3 bases and J by 6 bases, and 12 bases separated the two germline ends. Germline CDR1 reads LNHDA; CDR2 reads SQIVND (reference sequence). In DNA, the CDR3 is TGTGCCAGTAGTATGTTCCCATCCGGCGAGCAGTACTTC. Translation gives CASSMFPSGEQYF.

The chain couples TRBV5-1 to TRBJ1-2; perhaps TRBD1 as D (5 bases). Between the trimmed V and J ends, which lost 4 bases and 7 bases, there was a span of 14 bases. CDR1 is SGHRS, CDR2 YFSETQ, per germline. The CDR3 length is 13 residues. The CDR3 nucleotides read TGCGCCAGCAGCGCCCAGGGTCTACGTGGCTACACCTTC. Its translation is CASSAQGLRGYTF.

V and J are TRBV27 and TRBJ2-7; possibly TRBD1 for D (5 bases). The ends were cut back, 0 bases at V and 2 bases at J, with 8 bases in the middle. The CDR3 sequence is 14 residues long. The germline gives CDR1 MNHEY, CDR2 SMNVEV (reference sequence). CDR3 DNA: TGTGCCAGCAGTTTATCAGGGGTCCCCTACGAGCAGTACTTC. As protein: CASSLSGVPYEQYF.

V is TRBV27 and J is TRBJ2-1; 11 bases map to TRBD2. CDR1 is MNHEY and CDR2 is SMNVEV in the germline V gene (reference sequence). Trimming removed 6 bases from V and 8 bases from J; junction bases left unmatched: 6. The CDR3 loop spans 14 amino acids. CDR3: CASRLAGGRHEQFF. In nucleotides, the CDR3 is TGTGCCAGCAGGTTAGCGGGGGGGAGGCATGAGCAGTTCTTC.

This chain joins TRBV25-1 and TRBJ1-1; D not certain. The germline CDR1 and CDR2 sequences are MGHDK and SYGVNS. This CDR3 is built from 15 residues. V was cut by 5 bases and J by 5 bases, with 18 bases left in between. Here the CDR3 DNA reads TGTGCCAGCAGTCACGAATACTCCGTTCGAACTGAAGCTTTCTTT. Its protein product is CASSHEYSVRTEAFF. The variable domain in full, with the rest retrieved from reference TRBV25-1 and TRBJ1-1, is EADIYQTPRYLVIGTGKKITLECSQTMGHDKMYWYQQDPGMELHLIHYSYGVNSTEKGDLSSESTVSRIRTEHFPLTLESARPSHTSQYLCASSHEYSVRTEAFFGQGTRLTVV.

The chain's CDR3 is CATSRVGGQETQYF. CDR3 DNA sequence: TGTGCCACCAGCAGAGTCGGGGGGCAAGAGACCCAGTACTTC. The chain uses TRBV15 and TRBJ2-5; 7 bases agree with TRBD2. The CDR3 totals 14 residues. The ends lost 1 base at V and 2 bases at J; junction bases unmatched: 1. Germline CDR1 LNHNV, CDR2 YYDKDF (reference sequence).

The chain links TRBV19 to TRBJ1-5; 7 nucleotides align to TRBD1. Germline CDR1 LNHDA, CDR2 SQIVND (reference sequence). This CDR3 spans 17 amino acids. V was pared by 5 bases and J by 1 base, with 11 bases of the junction left unmatched. This chain's CDR3 is CASSPPRGRGSNQPQHF. Written as DNA, the CDR3 is TGTGCCAGTAGTCCACCTCGAGGCAGGGGGAGCAATCAGCCCCAGCATTTT.

The genes are TRBV7-9 and TRBJ2-5; the match to TRBD2 covers 9 bases. The ends lost 2 bases at V and 1 base at J; junction bases unmatched: 2. This CDR3 is 15 amino acids long. Looked up from germline, CDR1 is SEHNR and CDR2 is FQNEAQ (reference sequence). CDR3 in amino acids: CASSLWRGGQETQYF. The DNA of the CDR3 is TGTGCCAGCAGCTTATGGCGGGGGGGCCAAGAGACCCAGTACTTC.

V is TRBV5-5 and J is TRBJ2-5, with TRBD1 identical over 7 bases. This CDR3 has 15 residues. Germline CDR1 reads SGHKS; CDR2 reads YYEKEE (reference sequence). V lost 0 bases to trimming and J lost 1 base; unmatched junction nucleotides: 3. In nucleotides, the CDR3 is TGTGCCAGCAGCTTGGCGACAGGGAGCCAAGAGACCCAGTACTTC. Protein: CASSLATGSQETQYF.

The V gene is TRBV9, the J gene TRBJ1-3; TRBD1 is a possible D gene (5 bases). V was clipped by 4 bases and J by 1 base, with 12 bases between them. This CDR3 is 15 amino acids long. Germline-derived CDR1 and CDR2 are SGDLS and YYNGEE. CDR3 residues: CASSPRRGSGNTIYF. The CDR3 nucleotides read TGTGCCAGCAGCCCCAGAAGGGGTTCTGGAAACACCATATATTTT. Full variable domain (remainder filled in from reference TRBV9 and TRBJ1-3): DSGVTQTPKHLITATGQRVTLRCSPRSGDLSVYWYQQSLDQGLQFLIQYYNGEERAKGNILERFSAQQFPDLHSELNLSSLELGDSALYFCASSPRRGSGNTIYFGEGSWLTVV.

The chain carries TRBV7-2 and TRBJ2-1, with 10 bases identical to TRBD2. The junction had 6 bases not matched to a gene; V was cut back by 3 bases and J by 7 bases. Germline assignment: CDR1 SGHTA and CDR2 FQGNSA. The CDR3 contains 15 residues. The CDR3 region is CASSFGSGRWNEQFF. CDR3 in DNA: TGTGCCAGCAGCTTTGGTAGCGGGAGGTGGAATGAGCAGTTCTTC.

The V gene is TRBV5-1, the J gene TRBJ1-1; 10 bases line up with TRBD1. Germline CDR1 is SGHRS and CDR2 is YFSETQ. There are 17 residues in the CDR3. After removal of 0 bases from V and 5 bases from J, the junction contained 10 bases not matched to a gene. The CDR3 region is CASSLGQGASSKTEAFF. The CDR3 DNA sequence: TGCGCCAGCAGCTTGGGACAGGGGGCATCTTCGAAAACTGAAGCTTTCTTT.

This chain links TRBV18 with TRBJ2-1; TRBD1 matches at 9 bases. The germline V gene has CDR1 KGHSH and CDR2 LQKENI. There are 18 residues in the CDR3. Trimming at V came to 3 bases and at J to 7 bases, leaving 16 bases not matched to a gene. CDR3 DNA sequence: TGTGCCAGCTCACCGGTCCGGGACAGGGTTGCATTGGGGAATGAGCAGTTCTTC. It codes for CASSPVRDRVALGNEQFF. Full variable domain (rest looked up from reference TRBV18 and TRBJ2-1): NAGVMQNPRHLVRRRGQEARLRCSPMKGHSHVYWYRQLPEEGLKFMVYLQKENIIDESGMPKERFSAEFPKEGPSILRIQQVVRGDSAAYFCASSPVRDRVALGNEQFFGPGTRLTVL.

The DNA of the CDR3 is TGTGCCTGGGAGCCGGGACTAGCGGGAGTCTCTGAGCAGTTCTTC. It encodes CAWEPGLAGVSEQFF. This sequence joins TRBV30 and TRBJ2-1; 14 nucleotides agree with TRBD2. The CDR3 is made up of 15 amino acids. CDR1 and CDR2 (germline): GTSNPN, SVGIG (reference sequence). The trim removed 5 bases at V and 9 bases at J, leaving 9 bases unmatched.

The V gene is TRBV18, the J gene TRBJ2-1; tentatively, D is TRBD1 (5 bases). V was pared by 1 base and J by 8 bases, with 18 bases between. The length of the CDR3 is 16 residues. Germline assignment: CDR1 KGHSH and CDR2 LQKENI. The CDR3 region is CASSPQSGKSGDEQFF. The CDR3 nucleotides are TGTGCCAGCTCACCACAATCAGGGAAAAGTGGCGATGAGCAGTTCTTC.